Following are 24 T cell receptor beta chains from one sample sequenced in a study of response to subunit inactivated influenza vaccine. TCRdb ran MiXCR on the RT-PCR reads and lists one entry per CDR3 protein. The data contain some 500,000 distinct CDR3 sequences, approximately 15% of them singletons. The specimen comprised CD4+ T cells sorted from PBMCs, sampled 23 months after vaccination. The receptors shown here come from a man aged 45 to 70 who received an inactivated influenza vaccine.

The genes are TRBV6-5 and TRBJ2-7; 8 bases agree with TRBD1. The junction had 6 bases not matched to a gene; V was cut back by 3 bases and J by 2 bases. The CDR3 has 15 residues. Per the germline V gene, CDR1 is MNHEY and CDR2 is SVGAGI. CDR3: CASSYRTGKPYEQYF. The CDR3 DNA reads as TGTGCCAGCAGTTATCGGACAGGGAAGCCCTACGAGCAGTACTTC.

This clonotype was observed a few times. This rearrangement joins TRBV5-1 to TRBJ2-2, with 8 nucleotides matching TRBD1. Germline loops: CDR1 SGHRS, CDR2 YFSETQ. The CDR3 is made up of 15 amino acids. V lost 4 bases, J lost 3 bases, and 5 bases stayed unmatched. The CDR3 bases are TGCGCCAGCAGCCAAGGGACAGGAGACACCGGGGAGCTGTTTTTT. It translates to CASSQGTGDTGELFF.

This clonotype was seen a few times. The rearrangement joins TRBV5-1 to TRBJ2-7; TRBD2 agrees at 8 bases. Trimming took 0 bases from V and 5 from J; bases not matched to a gene: 7. Germline CDR1 is SGHRS and CDR2 is YFSETQ. The CDR3 consists of 15 residues. The CDR3 here is CASSLAGGGFNEQYF. In nucleotides, the CDR3 is TGCGCCAGCAGCTTGGCCGGGGGGGGTTTCAACGAGCAGTACTTC.

This clonotype occurred a few times. The chain links TRBV12-3 or TRBV12-4 to TRBJ1-1; 9 bases are shared with TRBD1. The CDR3 runs 15 residues. V gave up 4 bases and J gave up 5 bases; unmatched junction bases: 8. The CDR3 reads CASSSQGARATEAFF. The CDR3 region has the DNA TGTGCCAGCAGTTCACAGGGGGCACGGGCGACTGAAGCTTTCTTT.

The CDR3 DNA reads as TGTGCCAGCAGTTCGTCGCGGGGTGAGACCCAGTACTTC. Translating it yields CASSSSRGETQYF. This chain connects TRBV6-5 to TRBJ2-5; a possible D gene is TRBD2 (6 bases). V was cut by 4 bases and J by 5 bases, with 11 bases left in between. This CDR3 contains 13 residues. Germline values: CDR1 MNHEY, CDR2 SVGAGI.

The V and J genes are TRBV11-2 and TRBJ2-5; possible D gene TRBD2, 7 bases. This CDR3 is built from 14 residues. The V end was cut by 2 bases, the J end by 5 bases, with 12 bases between. Germline CDR1 and CDR2: SGHAT and FQNNGV. CDR3 in DNA: TGTGCCAGCAGCTTAACGGGGGGCCCGGAGACCCAGTACTTC. It translates to CASSLTGGPETQYF.

This clonotype was observed a handful of times. J is TRBJ2-1 and V is TRBV4-1; TRBD2 is a possible D gene (6 bases). The length of the CDR3 is 17 residues. Germline V lookup: CDR1 MGHRA, CDR2 YSYEKL. The V end was cut by 1 base, the J end by 0 bases, with 13 bases between. This chain's CDR3 is CASSQVSGASSYNEQFF. The CDR3, as DNA: TGCGCCAGCAGCCAAGTATCGGGAGCCAGCTCCTACAATGAGCAGTTCTTC.

This clonotype was seen more than once but under ten times. This chain connects TRBV20-1 to TRBJ2-2; D perhaps matches TRBD1 (6 bases). The CDR3 spans 15 residues. The germline V gene has CDR1 DFQATT and CDR2 SNEGSKA (reference sequence). Trimming cost V 6 bases and J 1 base, with 15 bases left between them. CDR3 residues: CSAARTEMNTGELFF. For the CDR3, the DNA is TGCAGTGCAGCAAGGACAGAAATGAACACCGGGGAGCTGTTTTTT.

The CDR3 sequence is CSGLAGASTDTQYF. CDR3 DNA sequence: TGCAGCGGACTAGCGGGGGCTAGCACAGATACGCAGTATTTT. The chain employs TRBV29-1 and TRBJ2-3; the match to TRBD2 covers 12 bases. Germline V gives CDR1 SQVTM, CDR2 ANQGSEA. With V trimmed by 7 bases and J by 0 bases, 2 bases remained unmatched. The CDR3 length is 14 residues.

V and J are TRBV5-1 and TRBJ2-3; D gene unclear. This CDR3 is built from 15 residues. CDR1 is SGHRS, CDR2 YFSETQ, per germline. V dropped 0 bases and J dropped 4 bases, with 12 bases sitting between them. The CDR3 sequence: CASSLVPPPADTQYF. CDR3 sequence (DNA): TGCGCCAGCAGCTTGGTGCCCCCTCCTGCAGATACGCAGTATTTT.

This chain joins TRBV30 and TRBJ2-7; 9 nucleotides align to TRBD1. Looked up from germline, CDR1 is GTSNPN and CDR2 is SVGIG (reference sequence). The CDR3 has 16 residues. The junction had 13 bases not matched to a gene; V was cut back by 0 bases and J by 7 bases. This chain's CDR3 is CAWSVRFGTGMGEQYF. CDR3 nucleotide sequence: TGTGCCTGGAGTGTAAGATTTGGGACAGGGATGGGAGAGCAGTACTTC.

The table lists this clonotype with many counts. The chain joins TRBV7-2 to TRBJ2-5; D uncertain. The CDR3 consists of 14 residues. Trimming took 3 bases from V and 2 from J, leaving 10 bases between them. CDR1 and CDR2 from the germline V gene are SGHTA and FQGNSA. CDR3 DNA sequence: TGTGCCAGCAGCTTGAGGTACGAGCAAGAGACCCAGTACTTC. This gives the protein CASSLRYEQETQYF.

This clonotype was picked up a small number of times. The chain recombines TRBV4-2 with TRBJ2-5; D remains unclear. V was shortened by 0 bases and J by 5 bases, with 7 bases between the two germline ends. Germline CDR1 LGHNA, CDR2 YNFKEQ. This CDR3 has 13 residues. The CDR3 loop reads CASSQDFGETQYF. The DNA for the CDR3 is TGTGCCAGCAGCCAAGATTTTGGGGAGACCCAGTACTTC.

The rearrangement uses TRBV7-2 and TRBJ2-7; the match to TRBD1 covers 7 bases. Germline assignment: CDR1 SGHTA and CDR2 FQGNSA. The CDR3 covers 14 residues. V lost 5 bases and J lost 6; bases outside the gene matches: 10. The CDR3 loop reads CASSASNRGLEQYF. CDR3 nucleotide sequence: TGTGCCAGCAGCGCGAGTAACAGGGGCCTCGAGCAGTACTTC.

This clonotype has a count of ten or more. V and J are TRBV10-3 and TRBJ2-5; 8 bases agree with TRBD2. Per the germline V gene, CDR1 is ENHRY and CDR2 is SYGVKD. This CDR3 contains 12 residues. After removal of 8 bases from V and 5 bases from J, the junction contained 4 bases not matched to a gene. CDR3 nucleotide sequence: TGTGCCATCGGACTAGCTGGGGAGACCCAGTACTTC. Its protein is CAIGLAGETQYF.

This clonotype was recorded a few times. This chain links TRBV6-5 with TRBJ2-7; unclear D gene. The V gene lost 4 bases and the J gene lost 0 bases, with 10 bases spanning the gap. CDR3 size: 14 residues. Germline V CDR1 and CDR2: MNHEY, SVGAGI. This CDR3 reads CASSSSTRSYEQYF. The CDR3 DNA reads as TGTGCCAGCAGTTCCTCGACTCGCTCCTACGAGCAGTACTTC.

This clonotype was detected many times. This chain uses TRBV7-2 with TRBJ2-3, with D perhaps matching TRBD1 (6 bases). The V gene lost 0 bases and the J gene lost 6 bases, with 19 bases spanning the gap. Looked up from germline, CDR1 is SGHTA and CDR2 is FQGNSA. There are 17 residues in the CDR3. This CDR3 is CASSLARSPFGGDTQYF. In DNA form, the CDR3 reads TGTGCCAGCAGCTTAGCGCGGAGTCCCTTTGGGGGCGATACGCAGTATTTT.

CDR3 amino acids: CASSQEEVGVHTGELFF. DNA for the CDR3: TGCGCCAGCAGCCAAGAGGAGGTGGGGGTCCACACCGGGGAGCTGTTTTTT. The V and J genes are TRBV4-3 and TRBJ2-2; D possibly matches TRBD1 or TRBD2 (5 bases each). CDR3 length: 17 residues. Germline V gene lookup returns CDR1 LGHNA and CDR2 YSLEER. V dropped 0 bases and J dropped 3 bases, with 14 bases sitting between them.

The table lists this clonotype with a few counts. The chain has TRBV25-1 and TRBJ2-2; D might be TRBD1 (6 bases). The CDR3 covers 15 residues. Between the trimmed V and J ends, which lost 3 bases and 3 bases, there was a span of 11 bases. Germline CDR1 reads MGHDK; CDR2 reads SYGVNS. The CDR3 nucleotides read TGTGCCAGCAGTGAGTCCAGGGGTCACACCGGGGAGCTGTTTTTT. Translation: CASSESRGHTGELFF.

The V gene is TRBV19, the J gene TRBJ1-2; D is possibly TRBD1 (5 bases). The V gene's germline CDR1 is LNHDA and CDR2 SQIVND (reference sequence). This CDR3 contains 15 residues. V lost 5 bases to trimming and J lost 1 base, with 14 bases between them. The CDR3 here is CASSSATEVNYGYTF. The CDR3 nucleotides read TGTGCCAGTAGTTCCGCGACAGAAGTTAACTATGGCTACACCTTC. The whole variable domain, remainder taken from reference TRBV19 and TRBJ1-2, is DGGITQSPKYLFRKEGQNVTLSCEQNLNHDAMYWYRQDPGQGLRLIYYSQIVNDFQKGDIAEGYSVSREKKESFPLTVTSAQKNPTAFYLCASSSATEVNYGYTFGSGTRLTVV.

The chain recombines TRBV12-3 or TRBV12-4 with TRBJ1-4; no reliable D call. The V end was cut by 8 bases, the J end by 3 bases, with 13 bases between. This CDR3 comprises 14 residues. The CDR3 DNA sequence: TGTGCCAGCTCCCTGGGCAGCGCTAATGAAAAACTGTTTTTT. Translation: CASSLGSANEKLFF.

V and J are TRBV6-2 or TRBV6-3 and TRBJ2-3, with D tentatively TRBD2 (6 bases). With 4 bases removed from V and 4 bases from J, the gap between germline ends came to 18 bases. CDR1 and CDR2 (germline): MNHEY, SVGEGT. The CDR3 is 16 amino acids. The CDR3 nucleotides are TGTGCCAGCAGTTCCCGGACTACTCTGTTGGCAGATACGCAGTATTTT. Amino acids: CASSSRTTLLADTQYF.

V is TRBV9 and J is TRBJ2-3, with TRBD1 matching 7 bases. Germline V gene sequence: CDR1 SGDLS, CDR2 YYNGEE. The CDR3 contains 17 residues. Trimming at V came to 0 bases and at J to 0 bases, leaving 7 bases not matched to a gene. The CDR3 nucleotides read TGTGCCAGCAGCGTAGCTGTCGGGACAGCTAGCACAGATACGCAGTATTTT. Its protein product is CASSVAVGTASTDTQYF.

The chain uses TRBV28 and TRBJ1-2; D is unresolved. In germline, CDR1 is MDHEN, CDR2 SYDVKM. V was pared by 5 bases and J by 8 bases, with 9 bases between. This CDR3 contains 11 residues. The CDR3 sequence is CASSPPPGYTF. CDR3 DNA: TGTGCCAGCAGTCCACCGCCGGGCTACACCTTC.